Listed below are T cell receptor beta chains from one sample, sequenced in a study of cytomegalovirus exposure and HLA in healthy donors. Using immunoSEQ multiplex PCR, the repertoire was profiled, and TCRdb retains in-frame clones only, with some absent. The data hold around 110,000 clones, with approximately 85% observed a single time. Sequenced: PBMCs. The receptors were gathered from a man in his forties or fifties in good health and CMV-seronegative. Each CDR3 is given with its conserved first and last residue. A D gene is named only where the DNA matches it firmly. Rows may omit the clone size; those that give it use once, few, many or a size class.

clone size: NA; J gene: TRBJ1-5; D gene: NA; V gene: TRBV19; CDR3 protein: CASSIHARGNNQPQHF; CDR3 DNA: TGTGCCAGTAGTATCCATGCACGAGGGAACAATCAGCCCCAGCATTTT
clone size: NA; J gene: TRBJ2-5; D gene: NA; V gene: TRBV18; CDR3 protein: CASSPPAGGETQYF; CDR3 DNA: TGTGCCAGCTCACCACCCGCTGGCGGGGAGACCCAGTACTTC
clone size: NA; J gene: TRBJ2-2; D gene: TRBD1; V gene: TRBV9; CDR3 protein: CASSSRQGNTGELFF; CDR3 DNA: TGTGCCAGCAGCTCCCGACAGGGGAACACCGGGGAGCTGTTTTTT
clone size: NA; J gene: TRBJ2-1; D gene: TRBD2; V gene: TRBV5-1; CDR3 protein: CASSPRTSGDEQFF; CDR3 DNA: TGCGCCAGCAGCCCCCGGACTAGCGGAGATGAGCAGTTCTTC
clone size: once; J gene: TRBJ1-1; D gene: TRBD1; V gene: TRBV6-5; CDR3 protein: CASSQSLGGRTEAFF; CDR3 DNA: TGTGCCAGCAGCCAAAGCTTAGGGGGCCGTACTGAAGCTTTCTTT
clone size: NA; J gene: TRBJ2-6; D gene: NA; V gene: TRBV5-1; CDR3 protein: CASSLGGGANVLTF; CDR3 DNA: TGCGCCAGCAGCTTGGGCGGTGGGGCCAACGTCCTGACTTTC
clone size: NA; J gene: TRBJ2-5; D gene: TRBD2; V gene: TRBV7-2; CDR3 protein: CASRDSGGAETQYF; CDR3 DNA: TGTGCCAGCAGGGATAGCGGGGGGGCGGAGACCCAGTACTTC
clone size: NA; J gene: TRBJ2-3; D gene: TRBD1; V gene: TRBV5-4; CDR3 protein: CASSRDRAADTQYF; CDR3 DNA: TGTGCCAGCAGCCGGGACAGGGCAGCGGATACGCAGTATTTT
clone size: NA; J gene: TRBJ2-5; D gene: TRBD1; V gene: TRBV25-1; CDR3 protein: CASSDTLTGVQETQYF; CDR3 DNA: TGTGCCAGCAGTGATACCCTTACAGGGGTCCAAGAGACCCAGTACTTC
clone size: NA; J gene: TRBJ1-5; D gene: NA; V gene: TRBV13; CDR3 protein: CASSPGGLQPQHF; CDR3 DNA: TGTGCCAGCAGCCCGGGGGGACTTCAGCCCCAGCATTTT
clone size: NA; J gene: TRBJ2-1; D gene: NA; V gene: TRBV4-2; CDR3 protein: CASSASETRLMGNEQFF; CDR3 DNA: TGTGCCAGCAGCGCAAGTGAGACTAGGTTAATGGGCAATGAGCAGTTCTTC
clone size: NA; J gene: TRBJ1-4; D gene: NA; V gene: TRBV5-8; CDR3 protein: CASTPRGEANEKLFF; CDR3 DNA: TGTGCCAGCACCCCCCGGGGAGAGGCTAATGAAAAACTGTTTTTT
clone size: NA; J gene: TRBJ1-3; D gene: NA; V gene: TRBV19; CDR3 protein: CASTETVLTSGNTIYF; CDR3 DNA: TGTGCCAGTACGGAGACTGTTCTTACCTCTGGAAACACCATATATTTT
clone size: NA; J gene: TRBJ1-5; D gene: NA; V gene: TRBV7-8; CDR3 protein: CASRPGIANQPQHF; CDR3 DNA: TGTGCCAGCAGACCCGGGATAGCCAATCAGCCCCAGCATTTT
clone size: NA; J gene: TRBJ1-4; D gene: NA; V gene: TRBV30; CDR3 protein: CAWRKRDTFATNEKLFF; CDR3 DNA: TGTGCCTGGAGGAAGAGGGACACCTTTGCAACTAATGAAAAACTGTTTTTT
clone size: NA; J gene: TRBJ1-3; D gene: NA; V gene: TRBV28; CDR3 protein: CASSLLRSGNTIYF; CDR3 DNA: TGTGCCAGCAGTTTATTGAGGTCCGGAAACACCATATATTTT
clone size: once; J gene: TRBJ2-2; D gene: TRBD1; V gene: TRBV27; CDR3 protein: CASNKQGAANTGELFF; CDR3 DNA: TGTGCCAGCAACAAACAGGGGGCCGCGAACACCGGGGAGCTGTTTTTT
clone size: NA; J gene: TRBJ2-6; D gene: NA; V gene: TRBV6-5; CDR3 protein: CTEPRGSGANVLTF; CDR3 DNA: TGTACCGAACCGAGGGGGTCTGGGGCCAACGTCCTGACTTTC
clone size: NA; J gene: TRBJ1-2; D gene: TRBD1; V gene: TRBV18; CDR3 protein: CASSPGQGYGYTF; CDR3 DNA: TGTGCCAGCTCACCGGGACAGGGGTATGGCTACACCTTC
clone size: NA; J gene: TRBJ1-2; D gene: NA; V gene: TRBV11-2; CDR3 protein: CASSPRDRRSTF; CDR3 DNA: TGTGCCAGCAGCCCCAGAGATAGGAGGAGCACCTTC
clone size: NA; J gene: TRBJ2-5; D gene: NA; V gene: TRBV7-2; CDR3 protein: CASSPKPQETQYF; CDR3 DNA: TGTGCCAGCAGTCCCAAGCCCCAAGAGACCCAGTACTTC
clone size: NA; J gene: TRBJ2-1; D gene: NA; V gene: TRBV7-2; CDR3 protein: CASSQASSSYNEQFF; CDR3 DNA: TGTGCCAGCAGCCAGGCCAGCAGCTCCTACAATGAGCAGTTCTTC
clone size: NA; J gene: TRBJ1-5; D gene: NA; V gene: TRBV30; CDR3 protein: CACSGRRGGQHF; CDR3 DNA: TGTGCCTGCTCGGGACGTCGGGGGGGACAGCATTTT
clone size: NA; J gene: TRBJ1-5; D gene: NA; V gene: TRBV28; CDR3 protein: CASSTQVLLSNQPQHF; CDR3 DNA: TGTGCCAGCAGCACCCAGGTCCTCCTTAGCAATCAGCCCCAGCATTTT
clone size: NA; J gene: TRBJ1-1; D gene: TRBD1; V gene: TRBV7-9; CDR3 protein: CASRHDRAKGEAFF; CDR3 DNA: TGTGCCAGCAGGCATGACAGGGCGAAGGGGGAAGCTTTCTTT
clone size: NA; J gene: TRBJ2-5; D gene: NA; V gene: TRBV11-2; CDR3 protein: CASSLNRVEETQYF; CDR3 DNA: TGTGCCAGCAGCTTAAACAGGGTGGAAGAGACCCAGTACTTC
clone size: NA; J gene: TRBJ1-2; D gene: NA; V gene: TRBV4-1; CDR3 protein: CASSQVDYGYTF; CDR3 DNA: TGCGCCAGCAGCCAAGTAGATTATGGCTACACCTTC
clone size: once; J gene: TRBJ2-1; D gene: NA; V gene: TRBV19; CDR3 protein: CASSTPGRGTYNEQFF; CDR3 DNA: TGTGCCAGTAGTACCCCGGGCAGGGGAACCTACAATGAGCAGTTCTTC
clone size: NA; J gene: TRBJ2-2; D gene: NA; V gene: TRBV7-8; CDR3 protein: CASSPDFGAGGTGELFF; CDR3 DNA: TGTGCCAGCAGCCCCGACTTCGGAGCGGGTGGGACCGGGGAGCTGTTTTTT
clone size: NA; J gene: TRBJ1-2; D gene: NA; V gene: TRBV11-2; CDR3 protein: CASSRRDDYGYTF; CDR3 DNA: TGTGCCAGCAGCCGACGGGATGACTATGGCTACACCTTC
clone size: few; J gene: TRBJ2-3; D gene: NA; V gene: TRBV30; CDR3 protein: CAWSRTDTDTQYF; CDR3 DNA: TGTGCCTGGAGTCGGACTGACACAGATACGCAGTATTTT
clone size: NA; J gene: TRBJ2-5; D gene: TRBD2; V gene: TRBV7-9; CDR3 protein: CASSLGLAGGPGKTQYF; CDR3 DNA: TGTGCCAGCAGCTTAGGACTAGCGGGGGGGCCGGGAAAGACCCAGTACTTC
clone size: NA; J gene: TRBJ1-1; D gene: NA; V gene: TRBV6-1; CDR3 protein: CASSEGPGVWTEAFF; CDR3 DNA: TGTGCCAGCAGTGAAGGTCCAGGGGTATGGACTGAAGCTTTCTTT
clone size: NA; J gene: TRBJ1-6; D gene: TRBD1; V gene: TRBV25-1; CDR3 protein: CASSDLRGQGPYNSPLHF; CDR3 DNA: TGTGCCAGCAGTGATTTGAGGGGACAGGGCCCTTATAATTCACCCCTCCACTTT
clone size: NA; J gene: TRBJ1-6; D gene: TRBD1; V gene: TRBV11-2; CDR3 protein: CASSLTGGSYNSPLHF; CDR3 DNA: TGTGCCAGCAGCTTGACAGGGGGCTCCTATAATTCACCCCTCCACTTT
clone size: NA; J gene: TRBJ1-4; D gene: NA; V gene: TRBV27; CDR3 protein: CASGGSKNEKLFF; CDR3 DNA: TGTGCCAGCGGGGGCAGTAAGAATGAAAAACTGTTTTTT
clone size: NA; J gene: TRBJ1-2; D gene: NA; V gene: TRBV7-8; CDR3 protein: CASSYRAGGANYGYTF; CDR3 DNA: TGTGCCAGCAGCTATAGGGCGGGCGGCGCTAACTATGGCTACACCTTC
clone size: few; J gene: TRBJ2-3; D gene: NA; V gene: TRBV6-1; CDR3 protein: CASAWGQLSTDTQYF; CDR3 DNA: TGTGCCAGCGCGTGGGGCCAATTAAGCACAGATACGCAGTATTTT
clone size: NA; J gene: TRBJ2-2; D gene: TRBD1; V gene: TRBV28; CDR3 protein: CASSRDRVTGELFF; CDR3 DNA: TGTGCCAGCAGCCGGGACAGGGTGACCGGGGAGCTGTTTTTT
clone size: NA; J gene: TRBJ1-1; D gene: TRBD1; V gene: TRBV6-1; CDR3 protein: CASSGYRGDTEAFF; CDR3 DNA: TGTGCCAGCAGTGGGTACAGGGGGGACACTGAAGCTTTCTTT
clone size: few; J gene: TRBJ2-1; D gene: TRBD2; V gene: TRBV6-1; CDR3 protein: CASSEKGGGGGNEQFF; CDR3 DNA: TGTGCCAGCAGTGAAAAGGGCGGCGGGGGGGGAAATGAGCAGTTCTTC
clone size: NA; J gene: TRBJ2-2; D gene: TRBD1; V gene: TRBV5-1; CDR3 protein: CASSLGTVGTGELFF; CDR3 DNA: TGCGCCAGCAGTCTCGGGACAGTGGGGACCGGGGAGCTGTTTTTT
clone size: NA; J gene: TRBJ2-2; D gene: TRBD2; V gene: TRBV6-6; CDR3 protein: CASRHLAGGNAGELFF; CDR3 DNA: TGTGCCAGCAGACACCTAGCGGGGGGAAACGCCGGGGAGCTGTTTTTT
clone size: NA; J gene: TRBJ1-2; D gene: NA; V gene: TRBV7-2; CDR3 protein: CASSPQGYGGYTF; CDR3 DNA: TGTGCCAGCAGTCCTCAGGGTTACGGTGGCTACACCTTC
clone size: NA; J gene: TRBJ2-5; D gene: NA; V gene: TRBV6-1; CDR3 protein: CASSEARLSETQYF; CDR3 DNA: TGTGCCAGCAGTGAAGCGAGACTTTCGGAGACCCAGTACTTC
clone size: NA; J gene: TRBJ1-2; D gene: TRBD1; V gene: TRBV10-2; CDR3 protein: CASRPGTGDGYTF; CDR3 DNA: TGCGCCAGCAGGCCCGGGACAGGAGACGGCTACACCTTC
clone size: NA; J gene: TRBJ1-2; D gene: NA; V gene: TRBV9; CDR3 protein: CASSETDNYGYTF; CDR3 DNA: TGTGCCAGCAGCGAGACTGATAACTATGGCTACACCTTC
clone size: NA; J gene: TRBJ1-1; D gene: NA; V gene: TRBV10-2; CDR3 protein: CASRGGALTEAFF; CDR3 DNA: TGCGCCAGCAGAGGGGGGGCTCTCACTGAAGCTTTCTTT
clone size: NA; J gene: TRBJ1-5; D gene: NA; V gene: TRBV27; CDR3 protein: CASSQTLANQPQHF; CDR3 DNA: TGTGCCAGCAGTCAGACACTAGCCAATCAGCCCCAGCATTTT
clone size: NA; J gene: TRBJ1-2; D gene: TRBD1; V gene: TRBV28; CDR3 protein: CASRRTGEVDGYTF; CDR3 DNA: TGTGCCAGCAGAAGGACAGGGGAGGTCGATGGCTACACCTTC
clone size: NA; J gene: TRBJ1-2; D gene: NA; V gene: TRBV28; CDR3 protein: CASSTQTATGIYGYTF; CDR3 DNA: TGTGCCAGCAGTACACAGACAGCGACCGGTATCTATGGCTACACCTTC